This entry lists 27 T cell receptor beta chains sequenced from one sample in a study of CXCR3-negative and CXCR3-positive naive CD8 T cells. Overall study findings and caveats: The study found more hydrophobic TRB CDR3s in CXCR3-positive naive cells than in CXCR3-negative naive cells.

No antigen has been identified for these receptors. The libraries of TRB cDNA were constructed through 5' RACE using UMI labels. Each CDR3 protein gets one entry in TCRdb, which reprocessed the 5' RACE reads and gives no DNA. This repertoire includes over 5,500 distinct CDR3 sequences. The sequenced material came from naive CXCR3+ CD8+ T cells from blood. The subset was: CD45RO-CCR7+CD27+CD95- naive CD8+ T cells expressing CXCR3 (TNR3+). These receptors all stem from a human donor in good health. Some clones in this sample may be carry-over from other donors' samples.

This clonotype is classed as medium-sized by frequency. This chain connects TRBV29-1 to TRBJ2-4; TCRdb's D call of TRBD1 is untestable without DNA. This CDR3 contains 14 residues. Germline CDR1 is SQVTM and CDR2 is ANQGSEA. The CDR3 protein is CSVTGGRSKNIQYF.

This clonotype is classed as medium-sized by frequency. CDR3 protein: CSARDVSYEQYF. The chain carries TRBV20-1 and TRBJ2-7. Germline CDR1 reads DFQATT; CDR2 reads SNEGSKA (reference sequence). This CDR3 comprises 12 residues.

CDR3 in amino acids: CSVDAGRTDTQYF. V usage is TRBV29-1 and J usage is TRBJ2-3. The germline CDR1 and CDR2 sequences are SQVTM and ANQGSEA. This CDR3 region has 13 residues.

The V gene is TRBV7-8, the J gene TRBJ2-7. CDR3 length: 13 residues. Germline loops: CDR1 SGHVS, CDR2 FQNEAQ. CDR3 residues: CASSLAGFYEQYF.

V usage is TRBV4-2 and J usage is TRBJ2-1; TCRdb reports TRBD2, a call that lacks DNA to check it against. Looked up from germline, CDR1 is LGHNA and CDR2 is YNFKEQ. This CDR3 region has 20 residues. Here the CDR3 reads CASSQVASALAGGGWNEQFF.

Frequency places this clonotype as medium-sized (0.01 to 0.1%). The genes are TRBV6-2 or TRBV6-3 and TRBJ1-2. Germline CDR1 is MNHEY and CDR2 is SVGEGT. The CDR3 length is 13 residues. CDR3 sequence reads: CASSLAVSDGYTF.

Judged by frequency, this clonotype is medium-sized (0.01 to 0.1%). This chain uses TRBV4-1 with TRBJ2-1; without DNA, the TCRdb call of TRBD1 cannot be checked. The length of the CDR3 is 14 residues. Germline V gives CDR1 MGHRA, CDR2 YSYEKL. CDR3 loop: CASSQEDRHNEQFF.

This chain joins TRBV3-1 and TRBJ2-2. The CDR3 consists of 15 residues. The germline CDR1 and CDR2 sequences are LGHDT and YNNKEL (reference sequence). This CDR3 reads CASMDVRKNTGELFF.

The chain links TRBV2 to TRBJ2-3; TCRdb returns TRBD1, unconfirmable since there is no DNA. This CDR3 contains 16 residues. The germline gives CDR1 SNHLY, CDR2 FYNNEI. The CDR3 loop is CASSEFRDWGTDTQYF. The full variable domain, in which reference TRBV2 and TRBJ2-3 provide the parts outside the CDR3, is EPEVTQTPSHQVTQMGQEVILRCVPISNHLYFYWYRQILGQKVEFLVSFYNNEISEKSEIFDDQFSVERPDGSNFTLKIRSTKLEDSAMYFCASSEFRDWGTDTQYFGPGTRLTVL.

The gene calls are TRBV21-1 and TRBJ2-2; there is no DNA to check the TCRdb D call of TRBD1. TRBV21-1 is labeled a pseudogene. This CDR3 contains 16 residues. CDR3: CASSKYPGENTGELFF.

Measured by frequency, this clonotype is medium-sized. The CDR3 is CSVIQPGYEQYF. The chain has TRBV29-1 and TRBJ2-7; TCRdb indicates TRBD1, and absent DNA this call remains unverified. The germline CDR1 and CDR2 sequences are SQVTM and ANQGSEA. This CDR3 has 12 amino acids.

This clonotype ranks as medium-sized in terms of frequency. The genes are TRBV27 and TRBJ2-1; TCRdb picks TRBD1, but there is no DNA to check that call. This CDR3 has 15 amino acids. Germline values: CDR1 MNHEY, CDR2 SMNVEV (reference sequence). CDR3 sequence reads: CASSVGQGARNEQFF.

This clonotype is classed as medium-sized by frequency. The V and J genes are TRBV29-1 and TRBJ2-2; the TCRdb D gene call, TRBD2, has no DNA to confirm it. The CDR3 is 16 amino acids. CDR1 and CDR2 from the germline V gene are SQVTM and ANQGSEA. CDR3: CSVVKGSTRNTGELFF.

The rearrangement uses TRBV2 and TRBJ2-1. The CDR3 runs 15 residues. Germline V gene sequence: CDR1 SNHLY, CDR2 FYNNEI. CDR3 region: CASSEGSSSYNEQFF.

The chain is built from TRBV10-3 and TRBJ2-2; the TRBD1 assignment by TCRdb is unverifiable without DNA. Germline CDR1 and CDR2: ENHRY and SYGVKD. This CDR3 region has 15 residues. CDR3 loop: CATQPGDLRTGELFF.

Judged by frequency, this clonotype is medium-sized. The genes are TRBV20-1 and TRBJ2-1; TCRdb's D gene call, TRBD2, goes unchecked for lack of DNA. From germline, CDR1 is DFQATT and CDR2 SNEGSKA (reference sequence). The CDR3 covers 17 residues. The CDR3 loop reads CSARVRLAGVSYNEQFF.

V is TRBV27 and J is TRBJ1-4. This CDR3 is 14 amino acids long. The germline V gene encodes CDR1 MNHEY and CDR2 SMNVEV (reference sequence). The CDR3 region is CASSTLRDNEKLFF.

The V call is TRBV28, the J call TRBJ2-4; as DNA is missing, the TRBD1 call by TCRdb cannot be tested. The CDR3 covers 15 residues. Germline V CDR1 and CDR2: MDHEN, SYDVKM. The CDR3 loop is CASSLLRDRGNIQYF.

V usage is TRBV7-8 and J usage is TRBJ2-7; there is no DNA to check the TCRdb D call of TRBD1. Germline CDR1 reads SGHVS; CDR2 reads FQNEAQ. The CDR3 is 17 residues long. The CDR3 protein is CASSSGQGARSSYEQYF.

Its frequency marks this clonotype as medium-sized. The rearrangement uses TRBV29-1 and TRBJ2-7; TCRdb lists TRBD1, though no DNA is available to test this call. This CDR3 region has 14 residues. Germline-derived CDR1 and CDR2 are SQVTM and ANQGSEA. The CDR3 loop reads CSVEDQDRGYEQYF.

By frequency, this clonotype is medium-sized. The rearrangement joins TRBV11-2 to TRBJ2-1; TCRdb designates TRBD1, a call that cannot be tested without DNA. CDR3 length equals 15 residues. Germline values: CDR1 SGHAT, CDR2 FQNNGV. The CDR3: CASSLDRELYNEQFF. Looking up the rest from reference TRBV11-2 and TRBJ2-1 gives the full variable domain: EAGVAQSPRYKIIEKRQSVAFWCNPISGHATLYWYQQILGQGPKLLIQFQNNGVVDDSQLPKDRFSAERLKGVDSTLKIQPAKLEDSAVYLCASSLDRELYNEQFFGPGTRLTVL.

The gene calls are TRBV4-1 and TRBJ1-1; TCRdb gives TRBD1 as the D gene, but with no DNA this cannot be confirmed. This CDR3 is 14 amino acids long. Germline V CDR1 and CDR2: MGHRA, YSYEKL. Here the CDR3 reads CASSQQDRGGEAFF.

This chain connects TRBV19 to TRBJ1-4. The CDR3 extends over 15 amino acids. Germline V gene data show CDR1 as LNHDA and CDR2 as SQIVND (reference sequence). The CDR3 reads CASSPPGSGYEKLFF.

The V and J genes are TRBV28 and TRBJ2-7; TCRdb outputs TRBD2, but without DNA this stays unchecked. The length of the CDR3 is 16 residues. CDR1 is MDHEN, CDR2 SYDVKM, per germline. The chain's CDR3 is CASSPGLAGGPREQYF.

The chain carries TRBV7-2 and TRBJ2-3; checking the TCRdb D call of TRBD1 is not possible without DNA. The CDR3 is 13 residues long. Per germline, CDR1 SGHTA and CDR2 FQGNSA. CDR3 sequence reads: CASSIRGGDTQYF.

CDR3 loop: CSVVETGRPNYGYTF. The chain uses TRBV29-1 and TRBJ1-2; the D call from TCRdb, TRBD1, cannot be confirmed without DNA. The V gene's germline CDR1 is SQVTM and CDR2 ANQGSEA. The CDR3 has 15 residues.

J is TRBJ1-1 and V is TRBV19; no DNA is available, so the TRBD1 call from TCRdb remains unchecked. The CDR3 contains 12 residues. The germline CDR1 and CDR2 sequences are LNHDA and SQIVND (reference sequence). The chain's CDR3 is CASSIGGPEAFF.